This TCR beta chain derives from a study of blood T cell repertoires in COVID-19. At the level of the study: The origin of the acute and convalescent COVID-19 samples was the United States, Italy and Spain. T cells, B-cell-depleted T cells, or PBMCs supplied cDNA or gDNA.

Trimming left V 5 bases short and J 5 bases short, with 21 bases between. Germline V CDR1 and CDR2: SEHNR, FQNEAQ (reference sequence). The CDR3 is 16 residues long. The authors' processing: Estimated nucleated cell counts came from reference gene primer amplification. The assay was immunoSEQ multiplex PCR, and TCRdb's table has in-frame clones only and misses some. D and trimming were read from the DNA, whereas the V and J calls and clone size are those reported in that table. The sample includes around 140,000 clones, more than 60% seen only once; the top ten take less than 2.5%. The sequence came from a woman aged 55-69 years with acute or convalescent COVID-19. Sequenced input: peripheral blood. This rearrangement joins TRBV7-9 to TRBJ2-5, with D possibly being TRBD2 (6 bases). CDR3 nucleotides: TGTGCCAGCAGCCCCTTAATAGCGGAGAGGTGGGAGACCCAGTACTTC. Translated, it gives CASSPLIAERWETQYF.